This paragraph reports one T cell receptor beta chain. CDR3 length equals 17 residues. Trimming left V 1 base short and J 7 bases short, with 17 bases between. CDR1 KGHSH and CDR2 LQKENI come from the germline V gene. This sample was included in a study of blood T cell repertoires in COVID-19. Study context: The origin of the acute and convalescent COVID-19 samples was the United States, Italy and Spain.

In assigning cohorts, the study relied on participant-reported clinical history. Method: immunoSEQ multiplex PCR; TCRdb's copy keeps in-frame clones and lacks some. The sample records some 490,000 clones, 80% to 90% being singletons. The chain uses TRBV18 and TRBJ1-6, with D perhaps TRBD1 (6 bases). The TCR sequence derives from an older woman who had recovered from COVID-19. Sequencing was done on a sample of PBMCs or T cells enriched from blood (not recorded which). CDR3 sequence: CASSPLGGRTDNSPLHF. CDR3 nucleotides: TGTGCCAGCTCACCACTTGGAGGTAGGACAGACAATTCACCCCTCCACTTT. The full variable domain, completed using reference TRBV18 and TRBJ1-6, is NAGVMQNPRHLVRRRGQEARLRCSPMKGHSHVYWYRQLPEEGLKFMVYLQKENIIDESGMPKERFSAEFPKEGPSILRIQQVVRGDSAAYFCASSPLGGRTDNSPLHFGNGTRLTVT.